This is a list of T cell receptor beta chains from one sample in a study of response to subunit inactivated influenza vaccine. From the RT-PCR reads, TCRdb called clonotypes with MiXCR, one entry per CDR3 protein. The sample records about 540,000 distinct CDR3 sequences, less than 25% being singletons. These data also formed part of another study, on T cells expressing NK-cell markers.

Material: CD4+ T cells sorted from PBMCs, obtained 12 days after vaccination. The source of these receptors is a man between 50 and 59 years old who received an inactivated influenza vaccine. Each CDR3 is given with its conserved first and last residue. D genes are given only for firm matches. Expanded clones are given a class, and other clones once, few, many or no size at all.

cdr3_length	v_call	clone_size	j_call	d_call	cdr3_aa	cdr3_nt
15	TRBV7-9	.	TRBJ2-3	TRBD1	CASSWGDREADTQYF	TGTGCCAGCAGCTGGGGGGACAGGGAAGCAGATACGCAGTATTTT
15	TRBV2	.	TRBJ2-2	.	CASSQTSTDTGELFF	TGTGCCAGCAGTCAAACTAGCACGGACACCGGGGAGCTGTTTTTT
18	TRBV2	.	TRBJ2-7	TRBD2	CASTALSIGSGRANEQYF	TGTGCCAGCACCGCCCTCAGCATTGGGAGCGGGAGGGCCAACGAGCAGTACTTC
15	TRBV6-2/TRBV6-3	.	TRBJ1-5	TRBD1	CASSPWDRVNQPQHF	TGTGCCAGCAGCCCGTGGGACAGGGTAAATCAGCCCCAGCATTTT
13	TRBV12-3/TRBV12-4	many	TRBJ2-4	.	CASSPGTPNIQYF	TGTGCCAGCAGTCCCGGGACACCGAACATTCAGTACTTC
14	TRBV4-3	once	TRBJ2-5	.	CASSQEPMQETQYF	TGCGCCAGCAGCCAAGAACCGATGCAAGAGACCCAGTACTTC
14	TRBV6-1	.	TRBJ2-5	TRBD1	CASRPNQGALSKYF	TGTGCCAGCAGACCGAATCAGGGGGCTTTGTCCAAGTACTTC
14	TRBV30	.	TRBJ2-7	.	CAWSRAAFSYEQYF	TGTGCCTGGAGTCGGGCAGCGTTCTCCTACGAGCAGTACTTC
15	TRBV5-5	few	TRBJ2-7	TRBD1	CASSLSVRQGYEQYF	TGTGCCAGCAGCTTGTCCGTGAGACAGGGCTACGAGCAGTACTTC
14	TRBV7-2	few	TRBJ2-3	.	CASRYRLGTDTQYF	TGTGCCAGCCGGTACCGGTTGGGCACAGATACGCAGTATTTT
12	TRBV20-1	.	TRBJ2-3	TRBD1	CSKTGVADTQYF	TGCAGTAAGACAGGGGTGGCAGATACGCAGTATTTT
14	TRBV5-1	few	TRBJ2-7	.	CASSLRGDSYEQYF	TGCGCCAGCAGCTTGAGGGGGGACTCCTACGAGCAGTACTTC
13	TRBV29-1	.	TRBJ2-7	.	CSVGRQASYEQYF	TGCAGCGTTGGACGGCAGGCGAGTTACGAGCAGTACTTC
15	TRBV20-1	.	TRBJ2-1	TRBD2	CSAPGARETYNEQFF	TGCAGTGCCCCCGGTGCGCGGGAGACCTACAATGAGCAGTTCTTC
14	TRBV12-3/TRBV12-4	.	TRBJ2-7	TRBD1	CASNGTGGNHEQYF	TGTGCCAGCAACGGGACAGGGGGTAATCACGAGCAGTACTTC
14	TRBV6-1	.	TRBJ2-1	TRBD1	CASRVLTGAREQFF	TGTGCCAGCAGGGTATTGACAGGGGCACGTGAGCAGTTCTTC
14	TRBV20-1	few	TRBJ2-3	TRBD2	CSALGGLSTDTQYF	TGCAGTGCTTTGGGGGGGTTAAGCACAGATACGCAGTATTTT
17	TRBV20-1	few	TRBJ2-1	.	CSARDRRRGLSLYEQFF	TGCAGTGCTAGAGATCGGCGGCGGGGACTCAGTCTCTATGAGCAGTTCTTC
11	TRBV12-3/TRBV12-4	few	TRBJ2-1	.	CASSPYDEQFF	TGTGCCAGCAGTCCCTATGATGAGCAGTTCTTC
13	TRBV3-1	many	TRBJ2-1	.	CASNQGFNNEQFF	TGTGCCAGCAACCAGGGGTTCAACAATGAGCAGTTCTTC
17	TRBV5-1	few	TRBJ2-7	TRBD2	CASSLQPGTSGGYEQYF	TGCGCCAGCAGCTTGCAACCCGGGACTAGCGGGGGCTACGAGCAGTACTTC
14	TRBV5-1	few	TRBJ2-7	.	CASSLFDRLHEQYF	TGCGCCAGCAGCTTGTTCGACAGACTCCACGAGCAGTACTTC
18	TRBV4-3	.	TRBJ2-6	.	CASSQDPVQGPGANVLTF	TGCGCCAGCAGCCAAGATCCCGTACAGGGACCTGGGGCCAACGTCCTGACTTTC
14	TRBV12-3/TRBV12-4	.	TRBJ1-2	.	CASSLGTETYGYTF	TGTGCCAGCAGTTTAGGGACAGAAACCTATGGCTACACCTTC
14	TRBV9	.	TRBJ2-5	.	CASSGSRPQETQYF	TGTGCCAGCAGCGGGAGTAGGCCCCAAGAGACCCAGTACTTC
15	TRBV5-1	few	TRBJ2-5	TRBD2	CASSLTRREHETQYF	TGCGCCAGCAGCTTGACTCGGCGGGAGCACGAGACCCAGTACTTC
15	TRBV4-3	few	TRBJ2-5	.	CASSQDLGFQETQYF	TGCGCCAGCAGCCAAGATCTGGGCTTCCAAGAGACCCAGTACTTC
13	TRBV28	few	TRBJ1-5	TRBD1	CASGQGAKGPQHF	TGTGCCAGCGGACAGGGGGCGAAGGGGCCCCAGCATTTT
17	TRBV4-2	.	TRBJ2-7	TRBD1	CASSHPIKGARNYEQYF	TGTGCCAGCAGCCATCCTATAAAGGGGGCTAGAAACTACGAGCAGTACTTC
15	TRBV10-3	.	TRBJ1-6	.	CAISEKDSYNSPLHF	TGTGCCATCAGTGAGAAGGACAGCTATAATTCACCCCTCCACTTT
15	TRBV7-8	many	TRBJ1-1	TRBD1	CASSNPYRGRTEAFF	TGTGCCAGCAGCAATCCCTACAGGGGGCGGACTGAAGCTTTCTTT
15	TRBV14	few	TRBJ2-7	TRBD1	CASSQPGGQGYEQYF	TGTGCCAGCAGCCAACCCGGGGGACAGGGCTACGAGCAGTACTTC
12	TRBV29-1	few	TRBJ2-5	.	CSVIRAQETQYF	TGCAGCGTAATCCGGGCCCAAGAGACCCAGTACTTC
13	TRBV20-1	.	TRBJ1-1	.	CSALGGGVTEAFF	TGCAGTGCGCTCGGGGGGGGAGTTACTGAAGCTTTCTTT
15	TRBV7-6	.	TRBJ2-5	.	CASTPSGLVQETQYF	TGTGCCAGCACCCCCTCAGGGCTCGTACAAGAGACCCAGTACTTC
15	TRBV7-2	.	TRBJ2-5	.	CASSLDSAGLETQYF	TGTGCCAGCAGCTTAGACTCGGCAGGTTTGGAGACCCAGTACTTC
16	TRBV5-1	.	TRBJ2-2	.	CASSSSGEANTGELFF	TGCGCCAGCAGCTCGTCAGGGGAGGCGAACACCGGGGAGCTGTTTTTT
13	TRBV2	.	TRBJ1-5	.	CASSRTVNQPQHF	TGTGCCAGCAGTCGGACAGTCAATCAGCCCCAGCATTTT
17	TRBV7-9	.	TRBJ2-2	TRBD2	CASSFILAGVNTGELFF	TGTGCCAGCAGCTTTATTCTAGCGGGAGTTAACACCGGGGAGCTGTTTTTT
15	TRBV3-1	.	TRBJ2-7	TRBD1	CASSQGDSRSYEQYF	TGTGCCAGCAGCCAAGGGGACAGCCGCTCCTACGAGCAGTACTTC
13	TRBV20-1	few	TRBJ2-3	TRBD1	CSAGTGRLDTQYF	TGCAGTGCCGGGACAGGGAGGTTAGATACGCAGTATTTT
14	TRBV2	few	TRBJ2-2	TRBD2	CASISGRAGGELFF	TGTGCCAGCATTAGCGGGAGGGCCGGCGGGGAGCTGTTTTTT
18	TRBV24-1	.	TRBJ2-7	TRBD1	CATSDLAQGASSSYEQYF	TGTGCCACCAGTGATTTGGCCCAGGGGGCCTCCAGCTCCTACGAGCAGTACTTC
16	TRBV18	few	TRBJ2-2	.	CASSPFRDPRTGELFF	TGTGCCAGCTCACCGTTCAGAGACCCGAGGACCGGGGAGCTGTTTTTT
13	TRBV5-1	.	TRBJ2-3	.	CASSTRSGDTQYF	TGCGCCAGCAGCACCCGAAGCGGAGATACGCAGTATTTT
16	TRBV3-1	.	TRBJ2-5	.	CASSQGWQGGQETQYF	TGTGCCAGCAGCCAAGGGTGGCAGGGGGGTCAAGAGACCCAGTACTTC
14	TRBV29-1	few	TRBJ2-3	TRBD2	CSVSSGAITDTQYF	TGCAGCGTTTCTAGCGGGGCGATCACAGATACGCAGTATTTT
14	TRBV5-1	many	TRBJ1-1	TRBD1	CASSLEGAYTEAFF	TGCGCCAGCAGCTTGGAGGGGGCGTACACTGAAGCTTTCTTT
15	TRBV3-1	.	TRBJ1-2	TRBD1	CASSQGGTGNYGYTF	TGTGCCAGCAGCCAAGGGGGGACAGGGAACTATGGCTACACCTTC
14	TRBV5-1	few	TRBJ2-5	TRBD2	CASGQRGGVETQYF	TGCGCCAGCGGGCAGCGGGGGGGCGTCGAGACCCAGTACTTC
16	TRBV7-6	.	TRBJ2-2	TRBD1	CASSPRTGGYTGELFF	TGTGCCAGCAGCCCGAGGACAGGGGGCTACACCGGGGAGCTGTTTTTT
14	TRBV29-1	.	TRBJ2-5	TRBD2	CSVVTSGRGETQYF	TGCAGCGTGGTGACTAGCGGGAGAGGAGAGACCCAGTACTTC
13	TRBV11-3	.	TRBJ1-6	.	CASSPRALSPLHF	TGTGCCAGCAGCCCCCGGGCTCTTTCACCCCTCCACTTT
15	TRBV18	.	TRBJ1-1	.	CASSPVVQQNTEAFF	TGTGCCAGCTCACCAGTTGTACAACAGAACACTGAAGCTTTCTTT